The rows below give T cell receptor beta chains drawn from one sample of a study of patients and donors after allogeneic stem cell transplantation. TCRdb recomputed calls from the RT-PCR reads with MiXCR, one row per CDR3 protein. The table includes about 210,000 distinct CDR3 sequences, around two fifths detected once. The specimen was blood, either unsorted or a sorted T cell fraction (not recorded which). These receptor sequences come from a human donor who was either an allogeneic HSCT recipient or a stem cell or donor lymphocyte infusion donor (not recorded which). It is not recorded whose cells these are; they may come from a transplant donor. Both conserved end residues are part of each CDR3. D genes are given only for firm matches. A clone size is listed for some rows: how often the clone was seen (once, few, many), or a class if it is expanded.

d_call,v_call,j_call,clone_size,cdr3_aa,cdr3_nt
NA,TRBV7-9,TRBJ1-1,NA,CASSHEWGGTEAFF,TGTGCCAGCAGCCATGAGTGGGGAGGCACTGAAGCTTTCTTT
NA,TRBV12-3/TRBV12-4,TRBJ1-3,many,CASSSISSGNTIYF,TGTGCCAGCAGCTCTATTAGCTCTGGAAACACCATATATTTT
TRBD2,TRBV27,TRBJ2-1,few,CASTWTSGGSNEQFF,TGTGCCAGCACCTGGACTAGCGGGGGGTCCAATGAGCAGTTCTTC
NA,TRBV20-1,TRBJ1-6,few,CSAHRKEFYNSPLHF,TGCAGTGCTCACAGGAAGGAATTCTATAATTCACCCCTCCACTTT
NA,TRBV7-3,TRBJ2-2,NA,CASSPTGFTGELFF,TGTGCCAGCAGTCCCACAGGGTTCACCGGGGAGCTGTTTTTT
NA,TRBV12-3/TRBV12-4,TRBJ2-2,few,CASSFLGAGELFF,TGTGCCAGCAGTTTTTTGGGGGCCGGGGAGCTGTTTTTT
NA,TRBV18,TRBJ2-1,once,CASSPGGRYNEQFF,TGTGCCAGCTCACCAGGTGGCAGGTACAATGAGCAGTTCTTC
TRBD1,TRBV12-3/TRBV12-4,TRBJ1-6,NA,CASSEQGAKRGSPLHF,TGTGCCAGCAGTGAACAGGGGGCCAAAAGAGGTTCACCCCTCCACTTT
NA,TRBV19,TRBJ1-5,few,CASNEGSNQPQHF,TGTGCCAGTAATGAGGGCAGCAATCAGCCCCAGCATTTT
NA,TRBV7-2,TRBJ1-5,few,CASSLFLGRNQPQHF,TGTGCCAGCAGCTTATTCCTAGGGCGCAATCAGCCCCAGCATTTT
NA,TRBV7-9,TRBJ1-1,few,CASSLNPGRAEAFF,TGTGCCAGCAGCTTAAATCCAGGGAGAGCTGAAGCTTTCTTT
NA,TRBV7-3,TRBJ1-2,once,CASSPAPGIANYGYTF,TGTGCCAGCAGCCCCGCCCCTGGGATTGCCAACTATGGCTACACCTTC
NA,TRBV7-9,TRBJ1-1,NA,CASSVGQRMNTEAFF,TGTGCCAGCAGCGTCGGACAGAGGATGAACACTGAAGCTTTCTTT
TRBD1,TRBV2,TRBJ2-1,NA,CASSALPGTGVQEQFF,TGTGCCAGCAGTGCTTTACCCGGGACAGGGGTACAAGAGCAGTTCTTC
TRBD1,TRBV5-6,TRBJ2-1,NA,CASSPDRDPHNEQFF,TGTGCCAGCAGTCCTGACAGGGACCCTCACAATGAGCAGTTCTTC
NA,TRBV20-1,TRBJ1-2,NA,CSPVVGYTF,TGCAGCCCGGTCGTGGGCTACACCTTC
NA,TRBV5-1,TRBJ1-1,NA,CASNHREGAEAFF,TGCGCCAGCAACCACAGGGAAGGGGCTGAAGCTTTCTTT
NA,TRBV5-1,TRBJ1-1,NA,CASSLRRTLNTEAFF,TGCGCCAGCAGCTTGAGACGGACTCTGAACACTGAAGCTTTCTTT
NA,TRBV28,TRBJ2-6,NA,CASSSDRPSGANVLTF,TGTGCCAGCAGTTCGGACAGACCCTCTGGGGCCAACGTCCTGACTTTC
NA,TRBV6-1,TRBJ2-7,NA,CASREGHNDYEQYF,TGTGCCAGCCGAGAGGGCCATAACGACTACGAGCAGTACTTC
NA,TRBV20-1,TRBJ2-7,NA,CSARDWSSYEQYF,TGCAGTGCTAGAGATTGGAGTTCCTACGAGCAGTACTTC
NA,TRBV11-2,TRBJ1-1,few,CASSLTWGNTEAFF,TGTGCCAGCAGCTTAACGTGGGGCAACACTGAAGCTTTCTTT
TRBD1,TRBV9,TRBJ2-7,few,CASSVVGRGQDEQYF,TGTGCCAGCAGCGTAGTGGGCAGGGGGCAGGACGAGCAGTACTTC
NA,TRBV12-3/TRBV12-4,TRBJ1-5,NA,CASSSGNRGNQPQHF,TGTGCCAGCAGCTCAGGCAACCGCGGCAATCAGCCCCAGCATTTT
NA,TRBV5-1,TRBJ2-6,NA,CASSLGAYSGANVLTF,TGCGCCAGCAGCTTGGGAGCCTACTCTGGGGCCAACGTCCTGACTTTC
NA,TRBV12-3/TRBV12-4,TRBJ2-2,medium-sized,CASSLSRFAGELFF,TGTGCCAGCAGTTTAAGTCGGTTCGCCGGGGAGCTGTTTTTT
TRBD1,TRBV6-5,TRBJ1-2,few,CASSYKGQSFYGYTF,TGTGCCAGCAGTTACAAGGGACAGAGTTTTTATGGCTACACCTTC
TRBD1,TRBV5-1,TRBJ2-7,NA,CASSLGQGVLYEQYF,TGCGCCAGCAGCTTGGGACAGGGGGTGCTCTACGAGCAGTACTTC
TRBD1,TRBV28,TRBJ2-7,NA,CASTQGVIYEQYF,TGTGCCAGCACGCAGGGGGTTATCTACGAGCAGTACTTC
NA,TRBV28,TRBJ2-7,NA,CASSFENSRPEQYF,TGTGCCAGCAGTTTCGAAAACTCCCGGCCCGAGCAGTACTTC
NA,TRBV6-2/TRBV6-3,TRBJ2-1,few,CASSYRGGTGYNEQFF,TGTGCCAGCAGTTACCGGGGAGGTACTGGGTACAATGAGCAGTTCTTC
NA,TRBV12-3/TRBV12-4,TRBJ1-1,few,CASTSGGGYAFF,TGTGCCAGCACTAGTGGTGGGGGATACGCTTTCTTT
NA,TRBV5-5,TRBJ1-5,NA,CASSQSAQGNQPQHF,TGTGCCAGCAGCCAATCCGCGCAGGGAAATCAGCCCCAGCATTTT
NA,TRBV12-3/TRBV12-4,TRBJ2-3,NA,CASSTRTSMENTQYF,TGTGCCAGCAGCACCCGGACGTCCATGGAGAATACGCAGTATTTT
NA,TRBV5-1,TRBJ2-7,NA,CASSFGAPYEQYF,TGCGCCAGCAGCTTTGGGGCCCCCTACGAGCAGTACTTC
NA,TRBV5-1,TRBJ2-3,NA,CASSSLRGLSTDTQYF,TGCGCCAGCAGCTCCCTGCGGGGGCTAAGCACAGATACGCAGTATTTT
TRBD1,TRBV10-3,TRBJ2-2,few,CAIRRTGKNTGELFF,TGTGCCATCAGGAGGACAGGGAAGAACACCGGGGAGCTGTTTTTT
NA,TRBV10-3,TRBJ1-2,few,CADSAGANYGYTF,TGTGCCGACTCGGCAGGAGCGAACTATGGCTACACCTTC
NA,TRBV7-3,TRBJ2-2,once,CASSLTATGNTGELFF,TGTGCCAGCAGCTTAACTGCAACCGGGAACACCGGGGAGCTGTTTTTT
NA,TRBV5-1,TRBJ2-2,NA,CASSFPGGLRTGELFF,TGCGCCAGCAGCTTCCCGGGGGGCCTTCGGACCGGGGAGCTGTTTTTT
NA,TRBV25-1,TRBJ2-7,NA,CASSGPYEQYF,TGTGCCAGCAGCGGACCATACGAGCAGTACTTC
TRBD1,TRBV10-3,TRBJ2-5,few,CAISERSGGRETQYF,TGTGCCATCAGTGAGCGGTCAGGGGGCCGGGAGACCCAGTACTTC
NA,TRBV5-6,TRBJ1-1,NA,CASSLVAGGNTEAFF,TGTGCCAGCAGCTTGGTGGCAGGAGGGAACACTGAAGCTTTCTTT
NA,TRBV5-4,TRBJ1-5,NA,CASSLTGEGQPQHF,TGTGCCAGCAGCCTGACAGGAGAGGGCCAGCCCCAGCATTTT
TRBD1,TRBV28,TRBJ1-5,NA,CASSTGGNQPQHF,TGTGCCAGCAGTACAGGGGGCAATCAGCCCCAGCATTTT
TRBD1,TRBV5-5,TRBJ1-2,NA,CASSLDPGQPYGYTF,TGTGCCAGCAGCTTGGACCCGGGACAGCCCTATGGCTACACCTTC
NA,TRBV12-3/TRBV12-4,TRBJ1-2,few,CASSPLQGTYGYTF,TGTGCCAGCAGTCCCCTGCAGGGAACCTATGGCTACACCTTC
NA,TRBV4-2,TRBJ1-5,NA,CAGSQDTGASNQPQHF,TGTGCCGGCAGCCAAGATACGGGGGCGAGCAATCAGCCCCAGCATTTT
NA,TRBV29-1,TRBJ1-1,few,CSALKGGMNTEAFF,TGCAGCGCCCTAAAGGGAGGGATGAACACTGAAGCTTTCTTT
NA,TRBV20-1,TRBJ1-2,few,CSARQGLNYGYTF,TGCAGTGCTAGACAGGGCCTAAATTATGGCTACACCTTC
NA,TRBV15,TRBJ2-1,NA,CATSRSRTTTQFF,TGTGCCACCAGCCGCTCAAGGACGACGACGCAGTTCTTC
NA,TRBV25-1,TRBJ1-5,NA,CASRQEGPQHF,TGTGCCAGCAGACAGGAGGGGCCCCAGCATTTT
NA,TRBV18,TRBJ1-2,few,CASSRGGGDGYTF,TGTGCCAGCTCCCGGGGAGGGGGTGATGGCTACACCTTC
TRBD1,TRBV5-1,TRBJ1-1,once,CASSLGEGGRTEAFF,TGCGCCAGCAGCTTGGGCGAAGGGGGCCGGACTGAAGCTTTCTTT
NA,TRBV6-2/TRBV6-3,TRBJ1-4,NA,CASSYSEKLFF,TGTGCCAGCAGTTACTCAGAAAAACTGTTTTTT
TRBD1,TRBV5-6,TRBJ1-2,few,CASSLGTGAGYTF,TGTGCCAGCAGCCTTGGGACAGGGGCTGGCTACACCTTC
NA,TRBV29-1,TRBJ1-1,few,CSVEPRVNTEAFF,TGCAGCGTTGAGCCGAGAGTGAACACTGAAGCTTTCTTT
TRBD1,TRBV4-1,TRBJ2-7,NA,CASSQVDRGEYEQYF,TGCGCCAGCAGCCAAGTGGACAGGGGCGAGTACGAGCAGTACTTC
TRBD1,TRBV15,TRBJ1-2,few,CATSRDDRGYGYTF,TGTGCCACCAGCAGAGATGACAGGGGCTATGGCTACACCTTC